The 15 T cell receptor beta chains reported below all come from one sample, sequenced in a study of blood T cell repertoires in COVID-19 (dated by TCRdb to about 2020). Receptor libraries were prepared by the immunoSEQ multiplex PCR assay. What TCRdb holds here is the immuneACCESS table cut down to in-frame rearrangements. Part of the clones is not present; checked against another copy, under half of the missing clones reflect an unresolved V gene, and the others are unexplained. For this sample there are some 220,000 clones; around 85% appear just once. The top ten constitute approximately 1.3% of the sample. Sequenced material: PBMCs or T cells enriched from blood (not recorded which). The receptors here all came from a middle-aged woman with acute COVID-19.

The CDR3 loop is CASSHSYNEQFF. The CDR3 DNA is TGTGCCAGCAGTCATAGTTACAATGAGCAGTTCTTC. The chain joins TRBV3-1 (or the pseudogene TRBV3-2) to TRBJ2-1; D is uncertain. The CDR3 extends over 12 amino acids. Germline V gene data show CDR1 as LGHDT and CDR2 as YNNKEL (reference sequence). Between the trimmed V and J ends, which lost 6 bases and 4 bases, there was a span of 7 bases.

The chain combines TRBV9 with TRBJ2-5, with D maybe TRBD1 (5 bases). The CDR3 consists of 15 residues. Germline V gene lookup returns CDR1 SGDLS and CDR2 YYNGEE. V was shortened by 4 bases and J by 1 base, with 14 bases between the two germline ends. In nucleotides, the CDR3 is TGTGCCAGCAGCCCGAGAGACAGAGGCCAAGAGACCCAGTACTTC. Translated, it gives CASSPRDRGQETQYF. Full variable domain (remainder filled in from reference TRBV9 and TRBJ2-5): DSGVTQTPKHLITATGQRVTLRCSPRSGDLSVYWYQQSLDQGLQFLIQYYNGEERAKGNILERFSAQQFPDLHSELNLSSLELGDSALYFCASSPRDRGQETQYFGPGTRLLVL.

This CDR3 reads CASTPEAGAAYEQYF. The CDR3 region has the DNA TGTGCCAGCACCCCCGAAGCGGGAGCTGCCTACGAGCAGTACTTC. The chain uses TRBV6-5 and TRBJ2-7, with 8 bases fitting TRBD2. This CDR3 is 15 amino acids long. V shed 7 bases and J 2 bases; nucleotides not matched to a gene: 10. Germline V gene sequence: CDR1 MNHEY, CDR2 SVGAGI.

The rearrangement uses TRBV16 and TRBJ1-1, with D tentatively TRBD1 (5 bases). The CDR3 is made up of 13 amino acids. Trimming pared 0 bases from V and 6 bases from J, leaving 8 bases between. Germline assignment: CDR1 KGHSY and CDR2 FQNENV. In DNA form, the CDR3 reads TGTGCCAGCAGCCAATCTGGGGCGGCTGAAGCTTTCTTT. It yields the protein CASSQSGAAEAFF.

J is TRBJ1-4 and V is TRBV6-1; 8 bases fit TRBD1. Germline assignment: CDR1 MNHNS and CDR2 SASEGT. CDR3 length equals 15 residues. The V segment lost 3 bases and the J segment 8 bases; nucleotides outside the gene matches: 8. The CDR3 loop is CASSEQTGVIEKLFF. Here the CDR3 DNA reads TGTGCCAGCAGTGAGCAGACAGGGGTTATCGAAAAACTGTTTTTT.

The gene calls are TRBV9 and TRBJ1-2; 7 nucleotides line up with TRBD1. V lost 0 bases and J lost 4; bases outside the gene matches: 0. The CDR3 spans 13 residues. The germline CDR1 and CDR2 sequences are SGDLS and YYNGEE. The CDR3 loop is CASSVDRGYGYTF. CDR3 nucleotides: TGTGCCAGCAGCGTAGACAGGGGCTATGGCTACACCTTC.

In its sample, this clone was seen once. V and J are TRBV5-1 and TRBJ2-5, with TRBD2 matching over 10 bases. This CDR3 is 17 amino acids long. Trimming removed 3 bases from V and 1 base from J; junction bases left unmatched: 9. CDR1 is SGHRS, CDR2 YFSETQ, per germline. The CDR3 DNA follows: TGCGCCAGCAGCTCGGCTAGCGGGGGAGCCGCCCAAGAGACCCAGTACTTC. It yields the protein CASSSASGGAAQETQYF.

The gene calls are TRBV3-1 (or the pseudogene TRBV3-2) and TRBJ1-4; no firm D call. The germline V gene encodes CDR1 LGHDT and CDR2 YNNKEL (reference sequence). This CDR3 region has 12 residues. In DNA, the CDR3 is TGTCCGGGTTGGACTCGTCGGGAAAAACTGTTTTTT. As protein: CPGWTRREKLFF.

This clone showed up just once. The genes are TRBV30 and TRBJ2-1; 12 bases match TRBD2. The CDR3 extends over 16 amino acids. The germline V gene has CDR1 GTSNPN and CDR2 SVGIG (reference sequence). Unmatched junction bases numbered 5, after V lost 4 bases and J lost 1 base. The CDR3: CAWILAGGLSYNEQFF. CDR3 nucleotides: TGTGCCTGGATCCTAGCGGGAGGGCTATCCTACAATGAGCAGTTCTTC.

The chain links TRBV30 to TRBJ2-1; weak D call: TRBD1 (5 bases). CDR1 and CDR2 from the germline V gene are GTSNPN and SVGIG (reference sequence). The CDR3 length is 11 residues. Trimming pared 4 bases from V and 8 bases from J, leaving 9 bases between. As DNA, the CDR3 is TGTGCCTGGACAGGGCAGTATGAGCAGTTCTTC. Translation gives CAWTGQYEQFF.

The chain uses TRBV4-1 and TRBJ2-1; 12 bases line up with TRBD2. The CDR3 has 16 amino acids. J gave up 8 bases and V 1 base, and 6 bases lay outside the gene matches. Germline V gives CDR1 MGHRA, CDR2 YSYEKL. The CDR3 nucleotides read TGCGCCAGCAGCCAAGGACTAGCGGGAGCCTGGGATGAGCAGTTCTTC. This codes for CASSQGLAGAWDEQFF.

The chain recombines TRBV11-2 with TRBJ2-3; tentative D call: TRBD2 (6 bases). CDR3 length equals 14 residues. In germline, CDR1 is SGHAT, CDR2 FQNNGV. V was clipped by 4 bases and J by 3 bases, with 11 bases between them. As DNA, the CDR3 is TGTGCCAGCAGCTGGATAGGGAGGACAGATACGCAGTATTTT. It yields the protein CASSWIGRTDTQYF.

The chain joins TRBV3-1 (or the pseudogene TRBV3-2) to TRBJ1-5, with TRBD1 identical over 9 bases. This CDR3 region has 15 residues. After removal of 1 base from V and 7 bases from J, the junction contained 5 bases not matched to a gene. Looked up from germline, CDR1 is LGHDT and CDR2 is YNNKEL (reference sequence). The CDR3 loop is CASSQGTGVRQPQHF. The CDR3 DNA sequence: TGTGCCAGCAGCCAAGGGACAGGGGTAAGGCAGCCCCAGCATTTT.

This clone appeared a single time. V is TRBV19 and J is TRBJ2-7; 14 bases match TRBD2. The germline V gene has CDR1 LNHDA and CDR2 SQIVND (reference sequence). Trimming took 11 bases from V and 7 from J; bases not matched to a gene: 7. This CDR3 is 13 amino acids long. CDR3 DNA sequence: TGTGCCTCGGGGACTAGCGGGGGCGTAGAGCAGTACTTC. This gives the protein CASGTSGGVEQYF.

The chain is built from TRBV24-1 and TRBJ1-1; no definite D call. The CDR3 covers 13 residues. Trimming cost V 8 bases and J 0 bases, with 9 bases left between them. Per germline, CDR1 KGHDR and CDR2 SFDVKD. This chain's CDR3 is CATKSGVNTEAFF. The CDR3 nucleotides read TGTGCCACCAAGTCTGGAGTGAACACTGAAGCTTTCTTT.